Presented here are 7 T cell receptor beta chains from one specimen sequenced in a study of blood T cell repertoires in COVID-19. Data came from immunoSEQ multiplex PCR; TCRdb stores just in-frame clones and leaves some out. This table holds approximately 230,000 clones, about 79% found once. Sequenced: peripheral blood. Every receptor here comes from a man older than 75 with acute or convalescent COVID-19.

The chain uses TRBV12-3 or TRBV12-4 and TRBJ2-1; D possibly corresponds to TRBD1 (5 bases). Trimming removed 3 bases from V and 8 bases from J, with 11 bases in between. The CDR3 length is 13 residues. This chain's CDR3 is CASSFRTNHEQFF. In DNA form, the CDR3 reads TGTGCCAGCAGTTTTCGGACAAATCATGAGCAGTTCTTC.

V gene TRBV28 combines with J gene TRBJ2-6; TRBD1 matches at 10 bases. The CDR3 contains 18 residues. Germline V gives CDR1 MDHEN, CDR2 SYDVKM. Trimming removed 6 bases from V and 4 bases from J; junction bases left unmatched: 12. The CDR3 DNA is TGTGCCAGCAGAAGCCCGACAGGGGGCGCGTCCGGGGCCAACGTCCTGACTTTC. Translating it yields CASRSPTGGASGANVLTF.

This chain links TRBV19 with TRBJ2-2, with D hard to call. CDR3 size: 16 residues. CDR1 is LNHDA and CDR2 is SQIVND in the germline V gene (reference sequence). Between the trimmed V and J ends, which lost 5 bases and 2 bases, there was a span of 15 bases. The CDR3: CASSPARSRNTGELFF. The DNA of the CDR3 is TGTGCCAGTAGTCCAGCGCGGTCCAGAAACACCGGGGAGCTGTTTTTT.

V and J are TRBV3-1 (or the pseudogene TRBV3-2) and TRBJ2-2; no reliable D call. V gave up 3 bases and J gave up 2 bases, with 7 bases separating them. Germline loops: CDR1 LGHDT, CDR2 YNNKEL (reference sequence). CDR3 length: 14 amino acids. In nucleotides, the CDR3 is TGTGCCAGCAGCCAGGCGGTTAACACCGGGGAGCTGTTTTTT. Protein product: CASSQAVNTGELFF.

The chain is built from TRBV19 and TRBJ2-1, with D possibly being TRBD2 (5 bases). Trimming took 7 bases from V and 3 from J, leaving 13 bases between them. The CDR3 has 14 residues. Per germline, CDR1 LNHDA and CDR2 SQIVND (reference sequence). CDR3 sequence reads: CASIAGGGYNEQFF. The CDR3 DNA is TGTGCCAGTATAGCAGGCGGAGGCTACAATGAGCAGTTCTTC.

The rearrangement uses TRBV14 and TRBJ2-3; perhaps TRBD2 as D (6 bases). The length of the CDR3 is 17 residues. Trimming stripped 4 bases from V and 0 bases from J, with 17 bases between. CDR1 is SGHDN and CDR2 is FVKESK in the germline V gene. Here the CDR3 reads CASSLRGGTLSTDTQYF. Written as DNA, the CDR3 is TGTGCCAGCAGCCTGCGGGGCGGTACCCTTAGCACAGATACGCAGTATTTT.

This chain connects TRBV3-1 (or the pseudogene TRBV3-2) to TRBJ1-2; 11 nucleotides align to TRBD1. With 1 base clipped from V and 4 bases from J, the junction kept 8 bases outside the gene matches. From germline, CDR1 is LGHDT and CDR2 YNNKEL (reference sequence). The CDR3 spans 17 residues. CDR3 sequence: CASSQGLGTGGSYGYTF. The CDR3 DNA reads TGTGCCAGCAGCCAAGGTCTCGGGACAGGGGGAAGCTATGGCTACACCTTC.